Presented here are 12 T cell receptor beta chains from one specimen sequenced in a study of shared clonotypes between healthy human individuals. Only in-frame clones appear in the TCRdb table, and some are missing; sequencing was by immunoSEQ multiplex PCR. The sample has some 2.1 million clones, 93% seen once. Naive CD8 cells comprised CD45RO-negative, CCR7-positively selected cells, excluding terminally differentiated effector memory CD45RA+ cells. The source material was naive CD8+ T cells from PBMCs. The source of these receptors is a man between 18 and 35 years old in good health. Some clones in this sample may be carry-over from other donors' samples.

This clone was observed once. This chain connects TRBV4-3 to TRBJ2-1; 7 bases fit TRBD1. Germline values: CDR1 LGHNA, CDR2 YSLEER. V dropped 4 bases and J dropped 2; count of bases not matched to a gene: 5. CDR3 length equals 15 residues. The CDR3 DNA is TGCGCCAGCAGCCTGGGACAGAGACCCTACAATGAGCAGTTCTTC. It specifies CASSLGQRPYNEQFF.

J is TRBJ2-1 and V is TRBV7-6; D is unclear. This CDR3 comprises 14 residues. Germline V CDR1 and CDR2: SGHVS, FNYEAQ. V lost 5 bases to trimming and J lost 8 bases, with 16 bases between them. The CDR3 loop reads CASSTYATGDEQFF. CDR3 coding DNA: TGTGCCAGCAGCACCTACGCGACTGGGGATGAGCAGTTCTTC.

CDR3 residues: CASSPTGGGYEQYF. In nucleotides, the CDR3 is TGTGCCAGCAGTCCGACAGGGGGAGGATACGAGCAGTACTTC. The gene calls are TRBV6-1 and TRBJ2-7; 9 nucleotides align to TRBD1. There are 14 residues in the CDR3. CDR1 and CDR2 from the germline V gene are MNHNS and SASEGT. After removal of 5 bases from V and 4 bases from J, the junction contained 6 bases not matched to a gene.

In its sample, this clone was seen once. The J gene is TRBJ1-2, the V gene TRBV28; 9 nucleotides agree with TRBD1. The V segment lost 6 bases and the J segment 4 bases; nucleotides outside the gene matches: 15. The germline V gene encodes CDR1 MDHEN and CDR2 SYDVKM. The CDR3 sequence is 17 residues long. CDR3 coding DNA: TGTGCCAGCAGCCACGAAAGGACAGGGGCCCCGGGCTATGGCTACACCTTC. This translates into CASSHERTGAPGYGYTF.

This chain connects TRBV7-2 to TRBJ2-7, with 9 bases fitting TRBD2. The CDR3 runs 15 residues. The J segment lost 7 bases and the V segment lost 2 bases, leaving 9 bases of the junction unmatched. The germline V gene has CDR1 SGHTA and CDR2 FQGNSA. The CDR3 DNA reads as TGTGCCAGCAGCTTAAATAGCGGGAGCTCATGGGAGCAGTACTTC. Encoded protein: CASSLNSGSSWEQYF.

The rearrangement uses TRBV5-6 and TRBJ2-1, with 10 bases that match TRBD1. This CDR3 contains 15 residues. Germline CDR1 and CDR2: SGHDT and YYEEEE. V shed 6 bases and J 7 bases; nucleotides not matched to a gene: 10. CDR3 sequence (DNA): TGTGCCAGCACCAAATGGGGACAGGGGTGGAATGAGCAGTTCTTC. Amino acids: CASTKWGQGWNEQFF.

The gene calls are TRBV9 and TRBJ2-5; maybe TRBD2 (6 bases). V shed 4 bases and J shed 3 bases, with 13 bases lying between them. This CDR3 spans 14 amino acids. The germline gives CDR1 SGDLS, CDR2 YYNGEE. The CDR3 region is CASSTRWGEETQYF. The CDR3 bases are TGTGCCAGCAGCACGCGATGGGGGGAAGAGACCCAGTACTTC.

This clone has only a few counts. This CDR3 is also generated by other DNA sequences in the sample. CDR3 DNA: TGTGCCAGCAGCGTAGGGCAGGGGGCCTACGAGCAGTACTTC. Protein product: CASSVGQGAYEQYF. J is TRBJ2-7 and V is TRBV9; 7 nucleotides align to TRBD1. V shed 0 bases, J shed 2 bases, and the junction held 2 bases outside the gene matches. The V gene's germline CDR1 is SGDLS and CDR2 YYNGEE. This CDR3 comprises 14 residues.

The rearrangement joins TRBV7-9 to TRBJ2-5; D possibly corresponds to TRBD1 (5 bases). CDR3 length: 15 amino acids. Germline CDR1 SEHNR, CDR2 FQNEAQ (reference sequence). With 5 bases removed from V and 2 bases from J, the gap between germline ends came to 15 bases. CDR3 residues: CASSPVPRTQETQYF. In DNA form, the CDR3 reads TGTGCCAGCAGCCCGGTCCCCCGGACACAAGAGACCCAGTACTTC. Together with reference TRBV7-9 and TRBJ2-5, the CDR3 gives the full variable domain: DTGVSQNPRHKITKRGQNVTFRCDPISEHNRLYWYRQTLGQGPEFLTYFQNEAQLEKSRLLSDRFSAERPKGSFSTLEIQRTEQGDSAMYLCASSPVPRTQETQYFGPGTRLLVL.

The chain couples TRBV30 to TRBJ2-2, with D possibly TRBD2 on 5 matching bases. V lost 7 bases, J lost 5 bases, and 14 bases lay in between. The CDR3 consists of 13 residues. Germline CDR1 reads GTSNPN; CDR2 reads SVGIG (reference sequence). The CDR3 reads CASGVRVTGELFF. The CDR3 DNA reads TGTGCCTCCGGGGTAAGAGTAACCGGGGAGCTGTTTTTT.

A few counts support this clone. This chain joins TRBV11-2 and TRBJ1-1, with 8 bases identical to TRBD1. The CDR3 is 15 amino acids. V was clipped by 5 bases and J by 3 bases; unmatched bases: 8. The germline V gene has CDR1 SGHAT and CDR2 FQNNGV. The CDR3 region is CASSNRQGRDTEAFF. The CDR3 DNA reads TGTGCCAGCAGCAACCGACAGGGGCGGGACACTGAAGCTTTCTTT.

The chain employs TRBV29-1 and TRBJ1-2; no definite D call. Germline V CDR1 and CDR2: SQVTM, ANQGSEA. This CDR3 is 14 amino acids long. Trimming took off 4 bases at V and 9 bases at J, with 21 bases between the two ends. The DNA of the CDR3 is TGCAGCGTTGGTCTGGAAGTGGGGTCGATTAGCTACACCTTC. It specifies CSVGLEVGSISYTF.